This TCR beta chain was profiled in a study of blood T cells in healthy people across ages. Germline V CDR1 and CDR2: MNHEY, SVGEGT. Trimming took 0 bases from V and 1 from J, leaving 6 bases between them. The CDR3 has 14 amino acids. A second PCR of about 7 to 11 cycles used a sample-barcoded 5' primer and a J-beta primer mix. A single record per CDR3 protein comes from TCRdb applying MiXCR to the 5' RACE reads. The table includes roughly 1.5 million distinct CDR3 sequences, less than 45% detected once. The sequenced material came from blood. This receptor was obtained from a woman aged 18 to 35 in good health. This chain joins TRBV6-2 or TRBV6-3 and TRBJ1-1; no reliable D call. The CDR3 nucleotides are TGTGCCAGCAGTTACTCCTCTACGAACACTGAAGCTTTCTTT. This gives the protein CASSYSSTNTEAFF.